The T cell receptor beta chain described here comes from a study of blood T cell repertoires in COVID-19. Clones were sequenced by immunoSEQ multiplex PCR, and TCRdb holds only the in-frame ones, with some missing. Of about 14,000 clones in the sample, 87% were seen once. The sample holds one count of this clone. The TCR sequence derives from a human donor with active COVID-19. The donor label of this sample is uncertain. Specimen: peripheral blood.

This CDR3 reads CASRNPGHLRETQYF. CDR3 coding DNA: TGTGCCAGCAGAAATCCGGGACACCTCCGGGAGACCCAGTACTTC. This chain links TRBV6-6 with TRBJ2-5; the D gene is possibly TRBD1 (6 bases). Germline V gene data show CDR1 as MNHNY and CDR2 as SVGAGI (reference sequence). V lost 6 bases to trimming and J lost 5 bases, with 19 bases between them. The CDR3 sequence is 15 residues long.